The sequence of this T cell receptor beta chain was determined in a study of CD8+ T cells in alopecia areata. Study-level results: Affected scalp, especially in alopecia totalis/universalis, had a higher clonality than normal scalp did. Tofacitinib significantly reduced both scalp clonality and expanded CD8+ clones among the top 100. Baseline CD8+ expansion's link to response remains uncertain, as there was one nonresponder.

About this clone: Its antigen is unidentified.

Treatment reported: oral pan-JAK inhibitor, 5-10 mg twice daily. From PBMCs, CD4+ and CD8+ T cells were sorted. The length of the CDR3 is 13 residues. V shed 7 bases and J 8 bases; nucleotides not matched to a gene: 10. The germline V gene encodes CDR1 SQVTM and CDR2 ANQGSEA. Extracted RNA was reverse transcribed, and the resulting cDNA served as sequencing template. Profiling relied on immunoSEQ multiplex PCR, and the TCRdb table lists in-frame clones only, not all of them. The sample shows 150,000 or so clones, about 54% of them seen only once. The starting material was CD4+ T cells sorted from blood, obtained at approximately week 56, from a patient treated with tofacitinib. The TCR was taken from a human donor with alopecia areata. The chain combines TRBV29-1 with TRBJ1-2, with 10 nucleotides matching TRBD1. The CDR3 DNA sequence: TGCAGCGCCAAGGGGACAGGGGCGGGAGGCTACACCTTC. Protein product: CSAKGTGAGGYTF.